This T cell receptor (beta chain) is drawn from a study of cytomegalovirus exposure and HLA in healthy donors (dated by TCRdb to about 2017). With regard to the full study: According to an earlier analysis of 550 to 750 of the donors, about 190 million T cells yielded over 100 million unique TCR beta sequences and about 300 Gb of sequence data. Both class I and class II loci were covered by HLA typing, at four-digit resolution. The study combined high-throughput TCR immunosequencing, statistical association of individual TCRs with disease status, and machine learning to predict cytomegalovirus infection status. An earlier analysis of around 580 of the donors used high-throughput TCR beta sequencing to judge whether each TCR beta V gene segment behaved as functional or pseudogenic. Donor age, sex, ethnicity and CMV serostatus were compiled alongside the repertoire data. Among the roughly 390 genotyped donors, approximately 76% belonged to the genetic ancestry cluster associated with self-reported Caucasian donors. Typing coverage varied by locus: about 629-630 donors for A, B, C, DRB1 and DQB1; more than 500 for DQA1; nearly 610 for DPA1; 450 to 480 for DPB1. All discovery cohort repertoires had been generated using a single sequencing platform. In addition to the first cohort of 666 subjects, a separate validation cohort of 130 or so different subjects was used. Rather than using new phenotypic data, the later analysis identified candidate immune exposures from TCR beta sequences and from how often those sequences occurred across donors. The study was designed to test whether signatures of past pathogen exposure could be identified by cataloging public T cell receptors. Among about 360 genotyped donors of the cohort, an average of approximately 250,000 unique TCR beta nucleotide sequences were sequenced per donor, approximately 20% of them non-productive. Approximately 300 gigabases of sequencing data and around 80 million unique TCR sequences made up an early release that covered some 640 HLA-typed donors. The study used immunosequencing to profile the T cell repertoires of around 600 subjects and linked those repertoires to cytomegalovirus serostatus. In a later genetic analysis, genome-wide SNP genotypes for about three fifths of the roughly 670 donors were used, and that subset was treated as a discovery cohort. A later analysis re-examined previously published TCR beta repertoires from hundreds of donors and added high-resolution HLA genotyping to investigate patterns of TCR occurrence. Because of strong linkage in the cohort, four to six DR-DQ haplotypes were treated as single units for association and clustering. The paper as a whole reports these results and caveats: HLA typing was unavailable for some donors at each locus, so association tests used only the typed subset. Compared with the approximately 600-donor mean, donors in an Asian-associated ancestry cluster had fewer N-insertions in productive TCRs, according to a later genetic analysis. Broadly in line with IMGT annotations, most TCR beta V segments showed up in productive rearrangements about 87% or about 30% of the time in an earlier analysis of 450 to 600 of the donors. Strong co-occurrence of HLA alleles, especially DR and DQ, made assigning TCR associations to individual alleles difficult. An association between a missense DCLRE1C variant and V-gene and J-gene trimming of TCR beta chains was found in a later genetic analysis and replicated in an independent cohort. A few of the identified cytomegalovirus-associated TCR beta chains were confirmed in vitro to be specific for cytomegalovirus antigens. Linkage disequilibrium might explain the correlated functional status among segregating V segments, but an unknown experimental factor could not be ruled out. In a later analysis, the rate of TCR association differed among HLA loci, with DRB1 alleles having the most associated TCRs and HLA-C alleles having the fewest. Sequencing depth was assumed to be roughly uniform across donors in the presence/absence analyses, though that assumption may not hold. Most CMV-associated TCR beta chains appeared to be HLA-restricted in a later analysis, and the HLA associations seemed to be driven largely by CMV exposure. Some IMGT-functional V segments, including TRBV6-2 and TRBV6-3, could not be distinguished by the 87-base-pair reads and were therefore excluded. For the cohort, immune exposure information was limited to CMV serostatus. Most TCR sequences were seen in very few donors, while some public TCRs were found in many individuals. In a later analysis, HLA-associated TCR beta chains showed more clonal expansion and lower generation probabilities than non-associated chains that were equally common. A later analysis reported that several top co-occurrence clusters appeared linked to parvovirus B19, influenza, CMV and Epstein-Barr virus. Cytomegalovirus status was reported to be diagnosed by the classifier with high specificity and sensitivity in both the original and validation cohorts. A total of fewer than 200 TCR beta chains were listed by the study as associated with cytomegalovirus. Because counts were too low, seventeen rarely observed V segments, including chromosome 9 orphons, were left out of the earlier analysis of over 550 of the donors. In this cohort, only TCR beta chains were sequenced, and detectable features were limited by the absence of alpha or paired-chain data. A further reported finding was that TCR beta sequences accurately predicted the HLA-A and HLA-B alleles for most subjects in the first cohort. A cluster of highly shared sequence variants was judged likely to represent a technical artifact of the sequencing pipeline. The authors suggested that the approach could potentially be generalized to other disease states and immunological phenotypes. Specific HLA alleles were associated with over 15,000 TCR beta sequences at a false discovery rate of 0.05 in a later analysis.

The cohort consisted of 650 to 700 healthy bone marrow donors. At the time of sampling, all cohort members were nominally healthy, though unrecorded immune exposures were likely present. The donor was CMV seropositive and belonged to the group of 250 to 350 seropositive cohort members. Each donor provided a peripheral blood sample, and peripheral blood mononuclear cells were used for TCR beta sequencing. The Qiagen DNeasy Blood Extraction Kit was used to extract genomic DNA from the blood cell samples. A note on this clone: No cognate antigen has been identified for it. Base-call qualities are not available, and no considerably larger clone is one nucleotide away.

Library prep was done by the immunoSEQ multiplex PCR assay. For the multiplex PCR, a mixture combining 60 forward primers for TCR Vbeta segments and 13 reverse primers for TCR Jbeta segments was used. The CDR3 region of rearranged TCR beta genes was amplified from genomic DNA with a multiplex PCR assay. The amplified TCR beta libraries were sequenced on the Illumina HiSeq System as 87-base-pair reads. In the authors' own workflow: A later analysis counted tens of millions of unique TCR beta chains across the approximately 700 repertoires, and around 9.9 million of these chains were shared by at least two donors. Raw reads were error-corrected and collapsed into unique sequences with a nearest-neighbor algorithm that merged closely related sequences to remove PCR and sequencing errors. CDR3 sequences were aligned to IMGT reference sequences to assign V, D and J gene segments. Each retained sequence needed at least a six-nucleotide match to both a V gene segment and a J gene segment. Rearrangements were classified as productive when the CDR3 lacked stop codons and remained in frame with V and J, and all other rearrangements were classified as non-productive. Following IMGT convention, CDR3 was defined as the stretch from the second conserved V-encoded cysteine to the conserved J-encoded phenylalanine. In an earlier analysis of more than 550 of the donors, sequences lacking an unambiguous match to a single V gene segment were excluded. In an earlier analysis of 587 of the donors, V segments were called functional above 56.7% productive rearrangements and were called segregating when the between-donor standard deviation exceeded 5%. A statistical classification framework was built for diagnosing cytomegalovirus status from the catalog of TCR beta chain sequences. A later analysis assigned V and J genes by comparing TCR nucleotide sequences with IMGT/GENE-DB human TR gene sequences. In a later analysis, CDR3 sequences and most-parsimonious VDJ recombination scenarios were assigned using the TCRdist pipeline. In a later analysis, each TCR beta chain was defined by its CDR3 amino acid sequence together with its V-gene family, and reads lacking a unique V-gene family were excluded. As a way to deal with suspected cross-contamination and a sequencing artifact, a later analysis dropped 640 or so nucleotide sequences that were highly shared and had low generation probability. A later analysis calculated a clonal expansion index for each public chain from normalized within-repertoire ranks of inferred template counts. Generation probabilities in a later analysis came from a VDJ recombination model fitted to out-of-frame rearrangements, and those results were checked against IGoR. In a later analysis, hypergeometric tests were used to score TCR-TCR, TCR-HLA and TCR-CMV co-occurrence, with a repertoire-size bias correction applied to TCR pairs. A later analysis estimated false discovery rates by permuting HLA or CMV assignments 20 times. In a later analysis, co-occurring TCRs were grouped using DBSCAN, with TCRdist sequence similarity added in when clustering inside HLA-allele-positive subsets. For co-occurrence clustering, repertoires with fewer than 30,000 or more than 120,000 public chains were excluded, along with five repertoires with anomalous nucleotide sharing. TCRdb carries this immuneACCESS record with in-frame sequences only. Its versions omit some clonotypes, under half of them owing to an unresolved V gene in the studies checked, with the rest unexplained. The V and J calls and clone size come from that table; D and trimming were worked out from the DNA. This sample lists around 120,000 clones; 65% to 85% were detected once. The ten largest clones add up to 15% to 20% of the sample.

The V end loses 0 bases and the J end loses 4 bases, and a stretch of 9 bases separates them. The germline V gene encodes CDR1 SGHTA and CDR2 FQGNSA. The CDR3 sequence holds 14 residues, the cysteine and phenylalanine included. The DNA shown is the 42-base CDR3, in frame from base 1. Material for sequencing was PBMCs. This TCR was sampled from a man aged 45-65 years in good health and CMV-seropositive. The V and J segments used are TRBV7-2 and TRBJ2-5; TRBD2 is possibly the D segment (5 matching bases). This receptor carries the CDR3 CASSLAGRRETQYF. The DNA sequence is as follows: TGTGCCAGCAGCTTAGCAGGGAGAAGAGAGACCCAGTACTTC.